Below, one T cell receptor beta chain is given with its context. Its matching antigen is unknown. V shed 3 bases and J shed 9 bases, with 12 bases lying between them. The CDR3 contains 14 residues. The germline CDR1 and CDR2 sequences are SGHTA and FQGNSA. This sample is drawn from a study of OX40 agonist ivuxolimab in advanced cancers. Study details: The treatment was a fully human IgG2 OX40 agonist, ivuxolimab. Partial responses occurred in three patients (one hepatocellular carcinoma, two cutaneous melanoma). Regarding the study as a whole: More expanded clones were found, on average, in CD8+ than in CD4+ T cells. At 0.1 to 3.0 mg/kg and by week 6, clonal expansion occurred in CD4+ and CD8+ blood T cells.

Here immunoSEQ multiplex PCR was the method, and the copy in TCRdb shows in-frame clones only, minus some. Counted here are around 63,000 clones, 82% occurring once; the ten biggest clones make up 5.5%. The sequencing used CD4+ or CD8+ T cells sorted from blood, collected in a trial of the OX40 agonist ivuxolimab. This clonotype was sampled from an adult with an advanced solid tumor such as melanoma, head and neck, liver or kidney cancer. The V gene is TRBV7-2, the J gene TRBJ1-6; D is possibly TRBD1 (5 bases). CDR3 DNA sequence: TGTGCCAGCAGCTTGGGGGTCTCCTCTTCACCCCTCCACTTT. Encoded protein: CASSLGVSSSPLHF.